Presented here are 26 T cell receptor beta chains from one specimen sequenced in a study of T-cell reconstitution after alpha-beta-depleted transplantation in children. Library preparation (for TCRbeta) was performed with unique molecular identifiers. TCRdb recomputed calls from the PCR reads with MiXCR, one row per CDR3 protein. Seen here are around 300,000 distinct CDR3 sequences, 11% observed once, and the top ten hold roughly a quarter. The sample here was peripheral blood, taken 180 days after TCRalphabeta/CD19-depleted stem cell transplant. Every receptor here comes from a male patient aged 2 to 9 who had a stem cell transplant for chronic granulomatous disease, so the T cells may come from the graft donor.

V usage is TRBV19 and J usage is TRBJ2-1; the D gene is possibly TRBD1 (6 bases). The germline gives CDR1 LNHDA, CDR2 SQIVND (reference sequence). Trimming stripped 4 bases from V and 0 bases from J, with 13 bases between. The CDR3 totals 16 residues. The chain's CDR3 is CASSRPTGSSYNEQFF. The CDR3 bases are TGTGCCAGTAGTAGGCCGACAGGAAGCTCCTACAATGAGCAGTTCTTC.

In its sample, this clonotype was seen many times. The V call is TRBV7-2, the J call TRBJ2-1, with no clear D. The V and J ends lost 2 bases and 0 bases respectively, with 11 bases between them. CDR1 SGHTA and CDR2 FQGNSA come from the germline V gene. CDR3 length: 16 amino acids. The CDR3 spells CASSLIRLSSYNEQFF. CDR3 DNA sequence: TGTGCCAGCAGCTTAATCCGCCTCAGCTCCTACAATGAGCAGTTCTTC.

This clonotype was detected ten times or more. The chain employs TRBV20-1 and TRBJ2-2, with 12 bases fitting TRBD2. V lost 6 bases and J lost 2; bases outside the gene matches: 7. The CDR3 extends over 16 amino acids. Germline CDR1 and CDR2: DFQATT and SNEGSKA (reference sequence). CDR3: CSAQGLAGTNTGELFF. CDR3 coding DNA: TGCAGTGCCCAGGGACTAGCGGGTACAAACACCGGGGAGCTGTTTTTT.

As for this clonotype: This could be a read error, since a much larger clone is one nucleotide away. The rearrangement joins TRBV5-1 to TRBJ2-1, with TRBD2 matching 10 bases. From germline, CDR1 is SGHRS and CDR2 YFSETQ. This CDR3 has 16 amino acids. The CDR3 region has the DNA TGCGCCAGCAGCCCACTAGCGGGGAGCTCCTACAATGAGCCGTTCTTC. It is translated as CASSPLAGSSYNEPFF.

This clonotype came up a few times. The chain combines TRBV19 with TRBJ2-3; D is possibly TRBD2 (7 bases). CDR3 length: 14 amino acids. Trimming shortened V by 5 bases and J by 1 base, and 10 bases separated the two germline ends. Germline V gene data show CDR1 as LNHDA and CDR2 as SQIVND (reference sequence). In nucleotides, the CDR3 is TGTGCCAGTAGTCCCGGGGGGCGCACAGATACGCAGTATTTT. This gives the protein CASSPGGRTDTQYF.

Ten or more counts support this clonotype. CDR3 in DNA: TGTGCCAGCAGTTACTCCAGGGCCGGAGAGACCCAGTACTTC. Translated: CASSYSRAGETQYF. The rearrangement uses TRBV6-5 and TRBJ2-5, with D possibly being TRBD1 (5 bases). Between the trimmed V and J ends, which lost 0 bases and 4 bases, there was a span of 9 bases. From germline, CDR1 is MNHEY and CDR2 SVGAGI. The CDR3 length is 14 residues.

This clonotype was seen at least ten times. The chain employs TRBV5-1 and TRBJ2-7; D is undetermined. With 0 bases removed from V and 4 bases from J, the gap between germline ends came to 8 bases. The CDR3 has 13 residues. CDR1 is SGHRS and CDR2 is YFSETQ in the germline V gene. This chain's CDR3 is CASSLAEEYEQYF. In nucleotides, the CDR3 is TGCGCCAGCAGCTTGGCCGAAGAATACGAGCAGTACTTC.

This clonotype was recorded many times. V usage is TRBV20-1 and J usage is TRBJ1-5, with unresolved D. V was trimmed by 6 bases and J by 0 bases, leaving 21 bases between them. The CDR3 is 17 residues long. Germline lookup yields CDR1 DFQATT and CDR2 SNEGSKA (reference sequence). CDR3 amino acids: CSAQMPGRDYSNQPQHF. CDR3 nucleotides: TGCAGTGCCCAAATGCCGGGAAGGGATTATAGCAATCAGCCCCAGCATTTT.

This clonotype was picked up many times. The rearrangement uses TRBV12-3 or TRBV12-4 and TRBJ2-2, with D perhaps matching TRBD2 (6 bases). The CDR3 is 14 residues long. V was trimmed by 11 bases and J by 0 bases, leaving 13 bases between them. The CDR3 loop reads CAPPLATNTGELFF. CDR3 sequence (DNA): TGTGCCCCGCCCCTAGCGACGAACACCGGGGAGCTGTTTTTT.

This clonotype was picked up many times. The rearrangement uses TRBV20-1 and TRBJ1-3; weak D call: TRBD1 (6 bases). CDR3 length equals 15 residues. CDR1 is DFQATT, CDR2 SNEGSKA, per germline (reference sequence). Trimming took off 2 bases at V and 0 bases at J, with 11 bases between the two ends. In DNA form, the CDR3 reads TGCAGTGCTAGAAGACAGGTCCCCTCTGGAAACACCATATATTTT. This codes for CSARRQVPSGNTIYF.

The chain combines TRBV30 with TRBJ2-1; D possibly corresponds to TRBD1 (7 bases). Trimming removed 5 bases at V and 8 bases at J, with 13 bases between. Germline V gene lookup returns CDR1 GTSNPN and CDR2 SVGIG (reference sequence). This CDR3 contains 12 residues. The CDR3 nucleotides read TGTGCCTGGTCAGGGGGGCTTGATGAGCAGTTCTTC. It codes for CAWSGGLDEQFF.

This clonotype has ten or more counts. This chain links TRBV28 with TRBJ2-1; 8 bases agree with TRBD1. This CDR3 is 15 amino acids long. The V gene end was trimmed by 3 bases and the J gene end by 9 bases; junction bases not matched to a gene: 10. Germline CDR1 MDHEN, CDR2 SYDVKM. The DNA of the CDR3 is TGTGCCAGCAGTTTCGGACAGGGCGTTGTGAGTGAGCAGTTCTTC. Protein sequence: CASSFGQGVVSEQFF. Full variable domain (outside the CDR3, taken from reference TRBV28 and TRBJ2-1): DVKVTQSSRYLVKRTGEKVFLECVQDMDHENMFWYRQDPGLGLRLIYFSYDVKMKEKGDIPEGYSVSREKKERFSLILESASTNQTSMYLCASSFGQGVVSEQFFGPGTRLTVL.

This clonotype was recorded at least ten times. The CDR3 spells CASSPGPFEEQYF. The DNA of the CDR3 is TGTGCCAGCAGTCCCGGTCCCTTTGAGGAGCAGTACTTC. This chain uses TRBV12-3 or TRBV12-4 with TRBJ2-7; no definite D call. V was shortened by 5 bases and J by 7 bases, with 15 bases between the two germline ends. The CDR3 loop spans 13 amino acids.

This clonotype appeared many times. The V call is TRBV10-2, the J call TRBJ2-1; D call uncertain. The CDR3 sequence is 12 residues long. The V gene lost 5 bases and the J gene lost 3 bases, with 5 bases spanning the gap. CDR1 is WSHSY, CDR2 SAAADI, per germline. CDR3 region: CASSRDYNEQFF. The CDR3, as DNA: TGCGCCAGCAGTAGGGACTACAATGAGCAGTTCTTC.

In the case of this clonotype: A read error may account for a junction end that differs from germline. CDR3 sequence: CATSLSAALQETQYF. The CDR3, as DNA: TGTGCCACCAGCCTGTCGGCGGCTTTGCAAGAGACCCAGTACTTC. The chain uses TRBV7-9 and TRBJ2-5; no clear D. The CDR3 extends over 15 amino acids. Germline CDR1 SEHNR, CDR2 FQNEAQ (reference sequence).

The gene calls are TRBV18 and TRBJ1-2, with D possibly matching TRBD1 (6 bases). V lost 5 bases, J lost 6 bases, and 13 bases lay in between. There are 13 residues in the CDR3. The germline CDR1 and CDR2 sequences are KGHSH and LQKENI. CDR3 in amino acids: CASSAGVKDGYTF. DNA of the CDR3: TGTGCCAGCTCAGCAGGGGTGAAGGATGGCTACACCTTC.

In this sample, this clonotype turned up many times. The chain links TRBV7-6 to TRBJ1-4; maybe TRBD1 (5 bases). V dropped 5 bases and J dropped 8 bases, with 18 bases sitting between them. This CDR3 spans 15 amino acids. Looked up from germline, CDR1 is SGHVS and CDR2 is FNYEAQ. This chain's CDR3 is CASSLSWAGKEKLFF. The CDR3 nucleotides read TGTGCCAGCAGCCTGAGTTGGGCAGGGAAAGAAAAACTGTTTTTT.

This clonotype was observed many times. The genes are TRBV28 and TRBJ2-7; a weak D match, TRBD2 (5 bases). Trimming took off 3 bases at V and 3 bases at J, with 15 bases between the two ends. Germline V gene data show CDR1 as MDHEN and CDR2 as SYDVKM. The CDR3 consists of 15 residues. CDR3 nucleotides: TGTGCCAGCAGTTTTGGGAGTAAAAATATCTACGAGCAGTACTTC. Protein: CASSFGSKNIYEQYF.

This clonotype was seen at least ten times. The chain has TRBV12-3 or TRBV12-4 and TRBJ2-1; tentative D call: TRBD2 (6 bases). V lost 4 bases and J 2 bases, leaving 15 bases between the germline ends. CDR3 length equals 16 residues. The CDR3 DNA reads TGTGCCAGCAGTTCCTCGGGAAAGCGGGCCTACAATGAGCAGTTCTTC. Translating gives CASSSSGKRAYNEQFF.

This clonotype was picked up many times. The chain combines TRBV5-1 with TRBJ2-2, with D possibly TRBD1 on 6 matching bases. V shed 0 bases and J shed 2 bases, with 17 bases lying between them. CDR3 size: 18 residues. Germline CDR1 and CDR2: SGHRS and YFSETQ. The CDR3 region is CASSLARYTGPNTGELFF. The DNA for the CDR3 is TGCGCCAGCAGCTTGGCCAGATACACAGGGCCCAACACCGGGGAGCTGTTTTTT. Based on the CDR3 plus reference TRBV5-1 and TRBJ2-2, the full variable domain is KAGVTQTPRYLIKTRGQQVTLSCSPISGHRSVSWYQQTPGQGLQFLFEYFSETQRNKGNFPGRFSGRQFSNSRSEMNVSTLELGDSALYLCASSLARYTGPNTGELFFGEGSRLTVL.

This clonotype was observed many times. The gene calls are TRBV20-1 and TRBJ2-3; 7 bases fit TRBD2. The CDR3 length is 13 residues. Trimming at V came to 0 bases and at J to 6 bases, leaving 3 bases not matched to a gene. Germline V gives CDR1 DFQATT, CDR2 SNEGSKA (reference sequence). The CDR3 region has the DNA TGCAGTGCTAGAGACACTAGCGATGATACGCAGTATTTT. This codes for CSARDTSDDTQYF.

This clonotype was observed many times. The chain employs TRBV6-5 and TRBJ2-1; D remains ambiguous. The ends were cut back, 10 bases at V and 8 bases at J, with 15 bases in the middle. The CDR3 runs 12 residues. Germline V gene sequence: CDR1 MNHEY, CDR2 SVGAGI. CDR3 region: CATLDRIHEQFF. CDR3 in DNA: TGTGCCACATTAGACCGCATACATGAGCAGTTCTTC.

The table lists this clonotype with many counts. This chain links TRBV30 with TRBJ1-4; D remains unclear. CDR1 is GTSNPN and CDR2 is SVGIG in the germline V gene (reference sequence). CDR3 length: 15 amino acids. Trimming removed 1 base from V and 6 bases from J, with 15 bases in between. The CDR3 reads CAWSAWRPTYEKLFF. The CDR3 nucleotides are TGTGCCTGGAGTGCCTGGAGGCCGACATATGAAAAACTGTTTTTT.

This clonotype was picked up many times. The chain couples TRBV12-3 or TRBV12-4 to TRBJ2-7; weak D call: TRBD1 (5 bases). V lost 7 bases, J lost 0 bases, and 16 bases lay in between. The CDR3 is 15 residues long. The CDR3 sequence: CASKIGTGYSYEQYF. For the CDR3, the DNA is TGTGCCAGCAAGATCGGTACAGGTTACTCCTACGAGCAGTACTTC.

The sample holds many counts of this clonotype. The chain links TRBV3-1 to TRBJ2-5, with unresolved D. With 4 bases removed from V and 4 bases from J, the gap between germline ends came to 16 bases. Germline CDR1 is LGHDT and CDR2 is YNNKEL (reference sequence). This CDR3 spans 15 amino acids. The CDR3 protein is CASSPSRPWGETQYF. The CDR3 bases are TGTGCCAGCAGCCCCTCGCGGCCCTGGGGAGAGACCCAGTACTTC.

To note about this clonotype: A much larger clone differs from this one at a single base, so this may be a read error. V usage is TRBV12-3 or TRBV12-4 and J usage is TRBJ2-1; weak D call: TRBD2 (6 bases). CDR3 length equals 16 residues. V was cut by 6 bases and J by 7 bases, with 22 bases left in between. The CDR3 loop is CASSPQGHGRSNEQFF. The CDR3 nucleotides read TGTGCCAGCAGCCCCCAAGGTCACGGGAGATCTAATGAGCAGTTCTTC.